This TCR beta chain was recovered during a study of blood T cells in healthy people across ages. About this clonotype itself: Its antigen is not identified.

Isolated PBMCs totaled at least 6 million in each sample. Per sample, extraction of total RNA gave at least 5.5 micrograms in every case. Together with a sample-barcoded 5' primer, a J-beta primer mix was included in a second PCR lasting roughly 7 to 11 cycles. TCRdb fed the 5' RACE reads into MiXCR, producing one record per CDR3 protein. This sample has 2 million or so distinct CDR3 sequences, with about 49% found just once. From germline, CDR1 is DFQATT and CDR2 SNEGSKA (reference sequence). The CDR3 covers 16 residues. The trim removed 3 bases at V and 4 bases at J, leaving 13 bases unmatched. Study observations and caveats: TCR beta diversity per million T cells fell roughly linearly with age.

The chain uses TRBV20-1 and TRBJ2-7, with 9 bases fitting TRBD2. This clonotype was sampled from a woman between 40 and 50 years old in good health. The specimen sequenced was blood. CDR3 sequence reads: CSASGTTAGGSYEQYF. The CDR3 DNA follows: TGCAGTGCTAGCGGAACTACAGCGGGGGGCAGTTACGAGCAGTACTTC.